The 16 T cell receptor beta chains presented below share a single source sample, sequenced in a study of T-cell reconstitution after alpha-beta-depleted transplantation in children. Unique molecular identifiers were used to barcode this TCRbeta library. One entry per CDR3 protein results from TCRdb running MiXCR on the PCR reads. The sample holds about 490,000 distinct CDR3 sequences; roughly a tenth are singletons and the top ten take roughly 2%. The sequencing here drew on PBMCs, taken before TCRalphabeta/CD19-depleted stem cell transplant. The source is a child younger than 10 with inherited bone marrow failure, due to receive a stem cell transplant.

This clonotype was picked up many times. J is TRBJ1-6 and V is TRBV27; D ambiguous. CDR1 and CDR2 from the germline V gene are MNHEY and SMNVEV (reference sequence). CDR3 size: 15 residues. The ends were cut back, 0 bases at V and 4 bases at J, with 7 bases in the middle. The DNA of the CDR3 is TGTGCCAGCAGTTTATCGGTTCGGTATAATTCACCCCTCCACTTT. It codes for CASSLSVRYNSPLHF.

There are many counts of this clonotype. J is TRBJ2-5 and V is TRBV11-2; a weak D match, TRBD1 (7 bases). The germline CDR1 and CDR2 sequences are SGHAT and FQNNGV. Trimming took 5 bases from V and 5 from J, leaving 12 bases between them. The length of the CDR3 is 13 residues. CDR3 sequence: CASSASGGETQYF. In DNA form, the CDR3 reads TGTGCCAGCAGCGCGTCAGGGGGGGAGACCCAGTACTTC. The full variable domain, its missing parts supplied by reference TRBV11-2 and TRBJ2-5, is EAGVAQSPRYKIIEKRQSVAFWCNPISGHATLYWYQQILGQGPKLLIQFQNNGVVDDSQLPKDRFSAERLKGVDSTLKIQPAKLEDSAVYLCASSASGGETQYFGPGTRLLVL.

This clonotype has at least ten counts. The chain combines TRBV20-1 with TRBJ2-1; tentative D call: TRBD2 (5 bases). Germline V gene sequence: CDR1 DFQATT, CDR2 SNEGSKA (reference sequence). The CDR3 consists of 14 residues. Trimming removed 1 base from V and 4 bases from J, with 11 bases in between. CDR3 nucleotide sequence: TGCAGTGCTAGAGGGTACACGGGGTACAATGAGCAGTTCTTC. It translates to CSARGYTGYNEQFF.

Many counts were recorded for this clonotype. J is TRBJ2-1 and V is TRBV5-4; 9 bases line up with TRBD2. The CDR3 extends over 13 amino acids. With 0 bases clipped from V and 15 bases from J, the junction kept 7 bases outside the gene matches. Germline CDR1 reads SGHNT; CDR2 reads YYREEE (reference sequence). In DNA form, the CDR3 reads TGTGCCAGCAGCTTGGCTTCAGCGGGAGGTTGGTTCTTC. Protein product: CASSLASAGGWFF. Complete variable domain (other parts from reference TRBV5-4 and TRBJ2-1): ETGVTQSPTHLIKTRGQQVTLRCSSQSGHNTVSWYQQALGQGPQFIFQYYREEENGRGNFPPRFSGLQFPNYSSELNVNALELDDSALYLCASSLASAGGWFFGPGTRLTVL.

The gene calls are TRBV27 and TRBJ1-2; TRBD1 aligns across 7 bases. Looked up from germline, CDR1 is MNHEY and CDR2 is SMNVEV (reference sequence). V trimming: 6 bases; J trimming: 6 bases; junction bases outside the gene matches: 7. The CDR3 has 13 residues. This CDR3 reads CASSRPQGDGYTF. The DNA of the CDR3 is TGTGCCAGCAGCCGCCCGCAGGGGGATGGCTACACCTTC.

This clonotype was found many times. The rearrangement joins TRBV5-1 to TRBJ2-6; D unclear. The CDR3 is 13 residues long. V lost 5 bases to trimming and J lost 2 bases, with 5 bases between them. The germline V gene encodes CDR1 SGHRS and CDR2 YFSETQ. Here the CDR3 reads CASRAPGANVLTF. Here the CDR3 DNA reads TGCGCCAGCAGAGCGCCTGGGGCCAACGTCCTGACTTTC.

Ten or more counts support this clonotype. The rearrangement uses TRBV7-9 and TRBJ1-5, with D perhaps matching TRBD1 (5 bases). The CDR3 extends over 12 amino acids. CDR1 SEHNR and CDR2 FQNEAQ come from the germline V gene (reference sequence). V was cut by 6 bases and J by 7 bases, with 10 bases left in between. The CDR3 spells CASSSQDQPQHF. The CDR3 nucleotides are TGTGCCAGCAGTTCACAGGACCAGCCCCAGCATTTT.

This clonotype was seen a handful of times. V usage is TRBV19 and J usage is TRBJ1-1; D possibly corresponds to TRBD1 (6 bases). CDR1 is LNHDA and CDR2 is SQIVND in the germline V gene (reference sequence). The CDR3 is made up of 15 amino acids. Trimming removed 5 bases at V and 0 bases at J, with 13 bases between. The CDR3 DNA reads TGTGCCAGTAGTTGGGCAGGGGTTATGAACACTGAAGCTTTCTTT. This codes for CASSWAGVMNTEAFF.

This clonotype was seen repeatedly, ten times or more. V usage is TRBV27 and J usage is TRBJ1-2, with a tentative D call TRBD1 (6 bases). The CDR3 loop spans 15 amino acids. Trimming pared 2 bases from V and 4 bases from J, leaving 14 bases between. CDR1 is MNHEY, CDR2 SMNVEV, per germline (reference sequence). The DNA of the CDR3 is TGTGCCAGCAGTTTAACCCTCACGACAGGCTATGGCTACACCTTC. This encodes CASSLTLTTGYGYTF.

This clonotype was recorded at least ten times. This chain links TRBV27 with TRBJ1-1; TRBD1 agrees at 7 bases. Trimming removed 5 bases from V and 4 bases from J; junction bases left unmatched: 19. CDR3 size: 18 residues. Germline CDR1 and CDR2: MNHEY and SMNVEV (reference sequence). This CDR3 is CASSQRAPGEGAVTEAFF. The CDR3 DNA is TGTGCCAGCAGTCAAAGGGCGCCTGGGGAGGGGGCGGTCACTGAAGCTTTCTTT.

In this sample, this clonotype turned up a few times. The chain combines TRBV24-1 with TRBJ1-1; a possible D gene is TRBD1 (5 bases). CDR3 size: 17 residues. V lost 9 bases and J 1 base, leaving 23 bases between the germline ends. Per germline, CDR1 KGHDR and CDR2 SFDVKD. CDR3 nucleotide sequence: TGTGCCACCCCAGAGGCGGGACTACTAAAAAAGAACACTGAAGCTTTCTTT. Protein product: CATPEAGLLKKNTEAFF.

This clonotype appeared a few times. The V call is TRBV6-5, the J call TRBJ2-1; 9 positions match TRBD2. The CDR3 consists of 16 residues. V trimming: 4 bases; J trimming: 0 bases; junction bases outside the gene matches: 4. The V gene's germline CDR1 is MNHEY and CDR2 SVGAGI. CDR3 in amino acids: CASSSYSGSSYNEQFF. Written as DNA, the CDR3 is TGTGCCAGCAGTTCATATAGCGGGAGCTCCTACAATGAGCAGTTCTTC.

This clonotype showed up many times. The J gene is TRBJ2-1, the V gene TRBV9; D is ambiguous. CDR1 SGDLS and CDR2 YYNGEE come from the germline V gene. V shed 2 bases and J shed 7 bases, with 10 bases lying between them. The CDR3 contains 13 residues. As DNA, the CDR3 is TGTGCCAGCAGCGTGCTTGATGGGAATGAGCAGTTCTTC. Translation: CASSVLDGNEQFF.

The chain joins TRBV11-2 to TRBJ2-7; D is ambiguous. From germline, CDR1 is SGHAT and CDR2 FQNNGV. This CDR3 has 14 amino acids. The V end was cut by 6 bases, the J end by 7 bases, with 19 bases between. The CDR3 spells CASRGRSGPKEQYF. The DNA for the CDR3 is TGTGCCAGCAGGGGAAGGTCCGGCCCGAAGGAGCAGTACTTC. Drawing the rest from reference TRBV11-2 and TRBJ2-7, the complete variable domain is EAGVAQSPRYKIIEKRQSVAFWCNPISGHATLYWYQQILGQGPKLLIQFQNNGVVDDSQLPKDRFSAERLKGVDSTLKIQPAKLEDSAVYLCASRGRSGPKEQYFGPGTRLTVT.

This clonotype was recorded a few times. This rearrangement joins TRBV7-6 to TRBJ2-2; no definite D call. The CDR3 is 16 amino acids. Trimming took 1 base from V and 0 from J, leaving 9 bases between them. The V gene's germline CDR1 is SGHVS and CDR2 FNYEAQ. CDR3 DNA sequence: TGTGCCAGCAGCTTAGAGGCGAGCGCGAACACCGGGGAGCTGTTTTTT. Residues: CASSLEASANTGELFF.

This clonotype was counted at least ten times. The gene calls are TRBV9 and TRBJ2-1; 9 bases align to TRBD1. Germline V gives CDR1 SGDLS, CDR2 YYNGEE. The CDR3 is made up of 15 amino acids. J was trimmed by 5 bases and V by 4 bases; bases with no gene match: 7. The CDR3 here is CASSLRDRVNNEQFF. The CDR3, as DNA: TGTGCCAGCAGCCTCCGGGACAGGGTCAACAATGAGCAGTTCTTC.